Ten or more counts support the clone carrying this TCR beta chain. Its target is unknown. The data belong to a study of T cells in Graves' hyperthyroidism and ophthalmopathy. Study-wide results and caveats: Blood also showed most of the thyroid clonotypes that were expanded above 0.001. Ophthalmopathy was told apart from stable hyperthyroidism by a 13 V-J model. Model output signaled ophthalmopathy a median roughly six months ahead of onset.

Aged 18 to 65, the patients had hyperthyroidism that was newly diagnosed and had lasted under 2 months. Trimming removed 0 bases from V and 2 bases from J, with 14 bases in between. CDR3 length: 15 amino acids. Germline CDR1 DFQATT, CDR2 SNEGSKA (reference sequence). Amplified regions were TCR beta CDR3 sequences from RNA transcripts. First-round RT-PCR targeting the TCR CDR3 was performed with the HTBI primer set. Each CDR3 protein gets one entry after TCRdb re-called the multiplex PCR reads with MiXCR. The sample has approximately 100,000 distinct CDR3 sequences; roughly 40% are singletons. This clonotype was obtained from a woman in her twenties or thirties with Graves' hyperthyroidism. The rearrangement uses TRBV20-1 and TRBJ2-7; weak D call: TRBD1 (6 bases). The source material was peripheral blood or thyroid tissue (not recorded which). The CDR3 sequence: CSARELGAQTYEQYF. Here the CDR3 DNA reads TGCAGTGCTAGAGAACTGGGGGCACAAACCTACGAGCAGTACTTC.